This T cell receptor beta chain was profiled in a study of a mutant IDH1 vaccine in newly diagnosed glioma. Study background: Beginning 4-6 weeks after radiotherapy alone, or with temozolomide cycles, vaccination took place.

The ends were cut back, 2 bases at V and 9 bases at J, with 14 bases in the middle. The CDR3 spans 15 residues. The germline V gene encodes CDR1 MNHEY and CDR2 SMNVEV (reference sequence). This sample's time point: week 23, last vaccination. Each vaccine dose was 300 ug of mutant IDH1 20-mer peptide, with topical imiquimod. Libraries were prepared by immunoSEQ multiplex PCR; TCRdb keeps only in-frame clonotypes and omits some of them. The table includes 25,000 to 30,000 clones, 65% to 85% detected once. This clone showed up just a few times. The antigen is undetermined. The V gene is TRBV27, the J gene TRBJ1-6, with D unclear. Here the sequenced sample was PBMCs, taken from a glioma patient whose treatment included an IDH1 peptide vaccine. The sequence was collected from a woman aged 18 to 35 with glioma. CDR3: CASSLTVIDSSPLHF. The CDR3 DNA is TGTGCCAGCAGTTTAACCGTTATTGACTCTTCACCCCTCCACTTT.